Given below is one T cell receptor (beta chain) in context. Its antigen is not known. A CD45RA-negative memory subset and a CD45RA+ naive subset were separated from the CD4+ cells. CDR3 length: 16 residues. TCRdb keeps only in-frame clones here, not all; method: immunoSEQ multiplex PCR. This table holds 2 million to 2.5 million clones, 90% to 97% found once. These data come from a study of shared clonotypes between healthy human individuals. Study information: For every donor, three CD4 naive, three CD4 memory, two CD8 naive and one CD8 memory plates were used.

Study-wide results and caveats: Naive subsets tended to show greater estimated richness than memory subsets. Relative to clonotypes present in all four donors, those not shared had lower generation probabilities.

The source is a man younger than 30 in good health. Sequenced sample: naive CD4+ T cells sorted from blood. As for subset: CD45RA+ positively selected. The chain joins TRBV21-1 to TRBJ1-5. TRBV21-1 has pseudogene status. The CDR3 DNA reads TGTGCCAGCAGCAAAGCGCTACAATTCCGGAATCAGCCCCAGCATTTT. Its protein product is CASSKALQFRNQPQHF.